This record concerns one T cell receptor (beta chain) sequence. Its antigen is undetermined. CDR1 and CDR2 (germline): DFQATT, SNEGSKA (reference sequence). This CDR3 is 14 amino acids long. V dropped 6 bases and J dropped 4 bases, with 18 bases sitting between them. Genomic DNA served as template for TCR beta VDJ and CDR3 profiling. In TCRdb, the reads were re-called with MiXCR into one record per CDR3 protein. Altogether about 150,000 distinct CDR3 sequences are present, 52% being singletons, with the ten largest covering around 12%. This entry is derived from a study of CD8+CD57+ T cells in acquired aplastic anemia. On the study more broadly: The sorted CD4+ and CD8+ cells yielded an average around 3 ug of DNA.

Sequencing was done on patients that had shown CD8+CD57+ cell expansion by flow cytometry. Each of the patients presented with severe acquired aplastic anemia. Study findings and constraints: Between the patient and control groups, CD8+ Simpson's diversity did not differ significantly. Roughly 27 sequences, all CD8+ CDR3, were shared between patients and controls.

The J gene is TRBJ1-1, the V gene TRBV20-1; no definite D call. The sequenced sample consisted of sorted CD4+, CD8+, or CD8+CD57+ T cells (not recorded which) from PBMCs. The sequence came from a human donor with aplastic anemia. The CDR3 DNA reads TGCAGTGCCCACGAGGCAGGTGGGGTCACTGAAGCTTTCTTT. This encodes CSAHEAGGVTEAFF.